The next 27 T cell receptor beta chains were all read from a single sample in a study of T cells in localized non-small cell lung cancer. Method: immunoSEQ multiplex PCR; TCRdb's copy keeps in-frame clones and lacks some. The repertoire consists of about 78,000 clones, with approximately 85% occurring once and the leading ten covering approximately 2.5%. The material was peripheral blood, obtained before any cancer treatment. These receptors originate from a man aged 40-75 years with stage I lung adenocarcinoma.

This rearrangement joins TRBV29-1 to TRBJ2-3; no firm D call. CDR1 is SQVTM and CDR2 is ANQGSEA in the germline V gene. V was pared by 7 bases and J by 8 bases, with 13 bases between. The CDR3 totals 11 residues. The CDR3 sequence: CSAIGVGTQYF. The CDR3 DNA reads TGCAGCGCCATAGGAGTTGGTACGCAGTATTTT.

Here the CDR3 DNA reads TGTGCCAGCAGCTATTGGGCCTCCGGGGAGCTGTTTTTT. As protein: CASSYWASGELFF. This chain connects TRBV11-3 to TRBJ2-2; D not certain. CDR1 is SGHNT and CDR2 is YENEEA in the germline V gene. The V gene lost 4 bases and the J gene lost 6 bases, with 9 bases spanning the gap. The CDR3 sequence is 13 residues long.

The V call is TRBV27, the J call TRBJ2-3, with 8 nucleotides matching TRBD1. The CDR3 has 17 amino acids. Germline CDR1 MNHEY, CDR2 SMNVEV (reference sequence). V shed 5 bases and J 2 bases; nucleotides not matched to a gene: 12. The CDR3 bases are TGTGCCAGCAGTACCCGCCTCACAGGGGGGAACACAGATACGCAGTATTTT. Residues: CASSTRLTGGNTDTQYF.

The chain recombines TRBV5-4 with TRBJ1-1; D gene unclear. Trimming stripped 1 base from V and 0 bases from J, with 7 bases between. The CDR3 has 14 residues. The germline CDR1 and CDR2 sequences are SGHNT and YYREEE (reference sequence). The CDR3 coding sequence is TGTGCCAGCAGCTTGTCATTCATGAACACTGAAGCTTTCTTT. It codes for CASSLSFMNTEAFF. The whole variable domain, remainder taken from reference TRBV5-4 and TRBJ1-1, is ETGVTQSPTHLIKTRGQQVTLRCSSQSGHNTVSWYQQALGQGPQFIFQYYREEENGRGNFPPRFSGLQFPNYSSELNVNALELDDSALYLCASSLSFMNTEAFFGQGTRLTVV.

The V gene is TRBV5-4, the J gene TRBJ1-1; TRBD1 matches at 7 bases. The CDR3 extends over 15 amino acids. After removal of 5 bases from V and 0 bases from J, the junction contained 7 bases not matched to a gene. Germline CDR1 SGHNT, CDR2 YYREEE (reference sequence). The DNA of the CDR3 is TGTGCCAGCAGTCAGGGGGTCGGGGTGAACACTGAAGCTTTCTTT. It is translated as CASSQGVGVNTEAFF.

Note on this clone: Other nucleotide sequences in the sample specify the same CDR3. This chain joins TRBV5-4 and TRBJ1-2, with D perhaps matching TRBD1 (6 bases). The CDR3 loop spans 16 amino acids. V was clipped by 2 bases and J by 6 bases, with 20 bases between them. Germline values: CDR1 SGHNT, CDR2 YYREEE (reference sequence). The CDR3 is CASSLQGGGDPDGYTF. CDR3 DNA: TGTGCCAGCAGCTTACAGGGAGGGGGAGATCCCGATGGCTACACCTTC. The complete variable domain, with remaining parts taken from reference TRBV5-4 and TRBJ1-2, reads ETGVTQSPTHLIKTRGQQVTLRCSSQSGHNTVSWYQQALGQGPQFIFQYYREEENGRGNFPPRFSGLQFPNYSSELNVNALELDDSALYLCASSLQGGGDPDGYTFGSGTRLTVV.

This sequence joins TRBV5-1 and TRBJ1-3; 7 nucleotides align to TRBD1. The V gene's germline CDR1 is SGHRS and CDR2 YFSETQ. This CDR3 comprises 16 residues. V lost 0 bases and J lost 0; bases outside the gene matches: 3. The CDR3 bases are TGCGCCAGCAGCTTGGAAGGGGGCGCCTCTGGAAACACCATATATTTT. It specifies CASSLEGGASGNTIYF.

About this clone itself: This likely comes from a read error, as the CDR3 has no conserved phenylalanine or tryptophan at its end. The CDR3 spells CASSFGAGVGFHEQYS. The DNA for the CDR3 is TGTGCCAGCAGCTTCGGAGCGGGAGTAGGTTTCCACGAGCAGTACTCC. The genes are TRBV7-9 and TRBJ2-7, with 8 bases matching TRBD2. This CDR3 contains 16 residues. The trim removed 3 bases at V and 5 bases at J, leaving 12 bases unmatched. Looked up from germline, CDR1 is SEHNR and CDR2 is FQNEAQ (reference sequence).

The chain joins TRBV7-9 to TRBJ2-1, with 9 bases aligning to TRBD2. The CDR3 has 16 amino acids. Unmatched junction bases numbered 9, after V lost 1 base and J lost 8 bases. The V gene's germline CDR1 is SEHNR and CDR2 FQNEAQ (reference sequence). The CDR3 nucleotides are TGTGCCAGCAGCTTAGGGTGGGAGCGGGAGGACGATGAGCAGTTCTTC. Encoded protein: CASSLGWEREDDEQFF.

The chain combines TRBV5-1 with TRBJ2-7; the match to TRBD1 covers 7 bases. J was trimmed by 7 bases and V by 2 bases; bases with no gene match: 9. Germline assignment: CDR1 SGHRS and CDR2 YFSETQ. The CDR3 totals 14 residues. The CDR3 spells CASSLTQGLGEQYF. The CDR3 DNA sequence: TGCGCCAGCAGCTTAACACAGGGGTTGGGGGAGCAGTACTTC.

This clone came up once. The chain is built from TRBV6-4 and TRBJ1-6; 7 nucleotides agree with TRBD1. Germline V CDR1 and CDR2: MRHNA, SNTAGT. J lost 1 base, V lost 6 bases, and 0 bases had no gene match. The CDR3 is 14 amino acids. CDR3 sequence (DNA): TGTGCCAGCAGACAGGGGTCCTATAATTCACCCCTCCACTTT. Translating it yields CASRQGSYNSPLHF.

The gene calls are TRBV30 and TRBJ2-7; D is unclear. The germline V and J ends were trimmed by 3 bases and 2 bases, with 8 bases remaining between them. Per the germline V gene, CDR1 is GTSNPN and CDR2 is SVGIG (reference sequence). The CDR3 is made up of 12 amino acids. This chain's CDR3 is CAWSPRTYEQYF. The CDR3 DNA reads as TGTGCCTGGAGCCCCCGGACCTACGAGCAGTACTTC. Full variable domain (rest looked up from reference TRBV30 and TRBJ2-7): SQTIHQWPATLVQPVGSPLSLECTVEGTSNPNLYWYRQAAGRGLQLLFYSVGIGQISSEVPQNLSASRPQDRQFILSSKKLLLSDSGFYLCAWSPRTYEQYFGPGTRLTVT.

The chain joins TRBV5-1 to TRBJ1-1; tentative D call: TRBD1 (6 bases). CDR1 is SGHRS, CDR2 YFSETQ, per germline. V lost 0 bases, J lost 0 bases, and 12 bases lay in between. The CDR3 has 16 amino acids. The CDR3 spells CASSLEGGPMNTEAFF. Written as DNA, the CDR3 is TGCGCCAGCAGCTTGGAAGGGGGTCCTATGAACACTGAAGCTTTCTTT.

CDR3 DNA sequence: TGCGCCAGCAGCTTGGGACGCGGGGGGGCCGCAGATACGCAGTATTTT. It translates to CASSLGRGGAADTQYF. The J gene is TRBJ2-3, the V gene TRBV5-1; the match to TRBD2 covers 9 bases. V was clipped by 0 bases and J by 4 bases; unmatched bases: 6. The CDR3 consists of 16 residues. CDR1 and CDR2 (germline): SGHRS, YFSETQ.

The rearrangement joins TRBV30 to TRBJ1-2, with a tentative D call TRBD1 (6 bases). The germline V gene encodes CDR1 GTSNPN and CDR2 SVGIG (reference sequence). This CDR3 is 12 amino acids long. V lost 3 bases and J lost 2, with 7 bases in between. The CDR3 loop reads CAWSGQNYGYTF. In DNA, the CDR3 is TGTGCCTGGAGCGGACAGAACTATGGCTACACCTTC. The full variable domain, completed using reference TRBV30 and TRBJ1-2, is SQTIHQWPATLVQPVGSPLSLECTVEGTSNPNLYWYRQAAGRGLQLLFYSVGIGQISSEVPQNLSASRPQDRQFILSSKKLLLSDSGFYLCAWSGQNYGYTFGSGTRLTVV.

The chain uses TRBV18 and TRBJ2-5; D gene unclear. This CDR3 comprises 13 residues. Trimming removed 2 bases from V and 3 bases from J, with 7 bases in between. The germline V gene encodes CDR1 KGHSH and CDR2 LQKENI. In DNA, the CDR3 is TGTGCCAGCTCACCAGGGCTTAAAGAGACCCAGTACTTC. It translates to CASSPGLKETQYF.

The chain combines TRBV7-2 with TRBJ1-5; D ambiguous. CDR1 and CDR2 from the germline V gene are SGHTA and FQGNSA. CDR3 size: 13 residues. V was shortened by 5 bases and J by 11 bases, with 16 bases between the two germline ends. This chain's CDR3 is CASSPVDAGAQHF. CDR3 DNA sequence: TGTGCCAGCAGCCCGGTGGACGCTGGGGCCCAGCATTTT.

This clone was recorded once. The V and J genes are TRBV20-1 and TRBJ2-1; D call uncertain. V was trimmed by 6 bases and J by 5 bases, leaving 8 bases between them. The CDR3 contains 11 residues. The V gene's germline CDR1 is DFQATT and CDR2 SNEGSKA (reference sequence). The CDR3 reads CSAELHNEQFF. The CDR3 DNA follows: TGCAGTGCGGAGCTACACAATGAGCAGTTCTTC.

The V call is TRBV5-1, the J call TRBJ1-2; D is ambiguous. This CDR3 has 15 residues. Per germline, CDR1 SGHRS and CDR2 YFSETQ. Between the trimmed V and J ends, which lost 0 bases and 2 bases, there was a span of 11 bases. CDR3 sequence (DNA): TGCGCCAGCAGCTTGGGCTGGACGGGCAACTATGGCTACACCTTC. Protein sequence: CASSLGWTGNYGYTF. Complete variable domain (other parts from reference TRBV5-1 and TRBJ1-2): KAGVTQTPRYLIKTRGQQVTLSCSPISGHRSVSWYQQTPGQGLQFLFEYFSETQRNKGNFPGRFSGRQFSNSRSEMNVSTLELGDSALYLCASSLGWTGNYGYTFGSGTRLTVV.

In regard to this clone: The junction departs from the called germline gene at one end, perhaps through a read error. The chain links TRBV30 to TRBJ1-1, with no clear D. The CDR3 consists of 13 residues. The germline CDR1 and CDR2 sequences are GTSNPN and SVGIG (reference sequence). CDR3 loop: CGRGSNRNTEAFF. The CDR3 DNA reads TGCGGCCGGGGTAGTAATAGGAACACTGAAGCTTTCTTT.

V is TRBV14 and J is TRBJ2-3, with D perhaps being TRBD1 or TRBD2 (5 bases each). Trimming left V 6 bases short and J 10 bases short, with 23 bases between. This CDR3 has 15 amino acids. Germline V CDR1 and CDR2: SGHDN, FVKESK. The chain's CDR3 is CASSPGWTGQGSQYF. The DNA of the CDR3 is TGTGCCAGCAGTCCGGGGTGGACTGGGCAGGGATCGCAGTATTTT.

The chain links TRBV27 to TRBJ2-2, with D perhaps matching TRBD1 or TRBD2 (6 bases each). Trimming removed 8 bases from V and 0 bases from J, with 16 bases in between. CDR3 size: 16 residues. Germline loops: CDR1 MNHEY, CDR2 SMNVEV (reference sequence). This CDR3 is CASGFLGGTNTGELFF. The DNA of the CDR3 is TGTGCCAGCGGATTCCTAGGGGGGACGAACACCGGGGAGCTGTTTTTT.

The chain joins TRBV7-3 to TRBJ1-1, with 7 bases identical to TRBD1. Germline-derived CDR1 and CDR2 are SGHTA and FQGTGA. V lost 5 bases and J lost 4; bases outside the gene matches: 7. This CDR3 contains 14 residues. The CDR3 sequence: CASSLTGMGTEAFF. The CDR3 DNA follows: TGTGCCAGCAGCCTGACAGGGATGGGCACTGAAGCTTTCTTT.

The chain recombines TRBV11-2 with TRBJ2-7; D call uncertain. There are 11 residues in the CDR3. Trimming left V 3 bases short and J 5 bases short, with 5 bases between. Germline V lookup: CDR1 SGHAT, CDR2 FQNNGV. The CDR3 protein is CASSFGDEQYF. CDR3 coding DNA: TGTGCCAGCAGCTTTGGCGACGAGCAGTACTTC.

V gene TRBV5-1 combines with J gene TRBJ1-5; TRBD1 aligns across 10 bases. Germline V gene sequence: CDR1 SGHRS, CDR2 YFSETQ. The CDR3 contains 14 residues. V was clipped by 5 bases and J by 5 bases; unmatched bases: 4. The CDR3 nucleotides are TGCGCCAGCAGTGAGACAGGGGGCGATCAGCCCCAGCATTTT. This gives the protein CASSETGGDQPQHF.

As concerns this clone: This CDR3 is also generated by other DNA sequences in the sample. The chain has TRBV18 and TRBJ1-5; 9 bases agree with TRBD1. This CDR3 contains 14 residues. The V and J ends lost 6 bases and 4 bases, in that order; junction bases with no gene match: 4. Germline assignment: CDR1 KGHSH and CDR2 LQKENI. CDR3 protein: CASSLGQGNQPQHF. The CDR3 region has the DNA TGTGCCAGCTCGCTCGGACAGGGGAATCAGCCCCAGCATTTT.

The chain links TRBV2 to TRBJ2-7, with a possible D match to TRBD2 (6 bases). Trimming took off 0 bases at V and 2 bases at J, with 11 bases between the two ends. There are 15 residues in the CDR3. Looked up from germline, CDR1 is SNHLY and CDR2 is FYNNEI. Here the CDR3 reads CASSEARGRTYEQYF. CDR3 coding DNA: TGTGCCAGCAGTGAAGCGCGGGGCAGGACCTACGAGCAGTACTTC.